This record concerns one T cell receptor (beta chain) sequence. With 5 bases removed from V and 4 bases from J, the gap between germline ends came to 15 bases. In germline, CDR1 is SGHRS, CDR2 YFSETQ. The CDR3 spans 14 residues. This entry belongs to a study of blood T cell repertoires in COVID-19. Study background: PBMCs, B-cell-depleted T cells, or T cells provided the cDNA or gDNA that made up the material.

Sequencing used immunoSEQ multiplex PCR; TCRdb keeps in-frame clones, though not all of them. This sample has around 180,000 clones; less than 90% occur once, and the top ten carry 25% to 30%. Sequencing was done on a sample of peripheral blood. The receptor's source is a man aged 60-69 years with acute or convalescent COVID-19. The J gene is TRBJ1-2, the V gene TRBV5-1; D possibly corresponds to TRBD1 (6 bases). The CDR3: CASSSGQPGYGYTF. The CDR3 DNA is TGCGCCAGCAGTTCGGGACAACCAGGCTATGGCTACACCTTC.